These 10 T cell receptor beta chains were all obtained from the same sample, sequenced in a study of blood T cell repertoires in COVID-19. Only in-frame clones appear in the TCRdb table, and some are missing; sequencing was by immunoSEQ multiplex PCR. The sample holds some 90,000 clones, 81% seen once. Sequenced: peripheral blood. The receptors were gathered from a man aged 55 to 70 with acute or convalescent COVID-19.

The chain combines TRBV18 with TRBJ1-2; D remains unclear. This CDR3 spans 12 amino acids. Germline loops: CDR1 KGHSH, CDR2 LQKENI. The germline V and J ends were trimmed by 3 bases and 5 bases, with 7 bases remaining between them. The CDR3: CASSPDGYGYTF. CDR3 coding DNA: TGTGCCAGCTCACCCGACGGGTATGGCTACACCTTC. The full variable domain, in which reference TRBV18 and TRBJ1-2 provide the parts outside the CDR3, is NAGVMQNPRHLVRRRGQEARLRCSPMKGHSHVYWYRQLPEEGLKFMVYLQKENIIDESGMPKERFSAEFPKEGPSILRIQQVVRGDSAAYFCASSPDGYGYTFGSGTRLTVV.

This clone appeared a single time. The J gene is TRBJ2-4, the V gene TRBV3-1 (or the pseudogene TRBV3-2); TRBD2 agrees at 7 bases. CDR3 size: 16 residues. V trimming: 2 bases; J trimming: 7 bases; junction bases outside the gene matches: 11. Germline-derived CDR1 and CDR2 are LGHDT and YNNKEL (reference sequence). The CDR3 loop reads CASSQRTSQWGNIQYF. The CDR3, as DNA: TGTGCCAGCAGCCAACGGACTAGTCAGTGGGGTAACATTCAGTACTTC.

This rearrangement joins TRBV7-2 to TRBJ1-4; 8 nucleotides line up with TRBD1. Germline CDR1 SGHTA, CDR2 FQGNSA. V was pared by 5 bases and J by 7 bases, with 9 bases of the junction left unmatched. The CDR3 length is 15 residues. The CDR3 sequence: CASSTQGAEVEKLFF. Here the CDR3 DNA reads TGTGCCAGCAGCACCCAGGGGGCTGAGGTTGAAAAACTGTTTTTT.

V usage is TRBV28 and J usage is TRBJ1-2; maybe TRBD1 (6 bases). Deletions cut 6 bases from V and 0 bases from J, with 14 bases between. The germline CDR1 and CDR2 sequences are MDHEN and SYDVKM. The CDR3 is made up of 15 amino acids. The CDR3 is CASSSTYRANYGYTF. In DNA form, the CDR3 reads TGTGCCAGCAGCTCAACTTACAGGGCTAACTATGGCTACACCTTC.

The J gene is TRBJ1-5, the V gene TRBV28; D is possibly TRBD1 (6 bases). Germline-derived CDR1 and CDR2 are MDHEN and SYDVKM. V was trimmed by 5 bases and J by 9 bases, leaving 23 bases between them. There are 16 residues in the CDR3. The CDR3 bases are TGTGCCAGCAGTCTCGGGGGGGGCGGAGCGGGTTGGCCCCAGCATTTT. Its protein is CASSLGGGGAGWPQHF.

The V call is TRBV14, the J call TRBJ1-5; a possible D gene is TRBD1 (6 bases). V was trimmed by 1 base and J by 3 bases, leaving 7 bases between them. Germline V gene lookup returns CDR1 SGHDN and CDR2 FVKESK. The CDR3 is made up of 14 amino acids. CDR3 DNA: TGTGCCAGCAGCCAAGCAGGGGTCAATCAGCCCCAGCATTTT. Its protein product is CASSQAGVNQPQHF.

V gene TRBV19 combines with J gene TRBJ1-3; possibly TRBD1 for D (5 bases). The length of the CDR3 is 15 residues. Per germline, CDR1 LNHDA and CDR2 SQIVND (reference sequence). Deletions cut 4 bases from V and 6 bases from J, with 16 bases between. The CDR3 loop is CASSTLSTGENTIYF. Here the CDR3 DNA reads TGTGCCAGTAGTACCCTCTCAACAGGCGAAAACACCATATATTTT.

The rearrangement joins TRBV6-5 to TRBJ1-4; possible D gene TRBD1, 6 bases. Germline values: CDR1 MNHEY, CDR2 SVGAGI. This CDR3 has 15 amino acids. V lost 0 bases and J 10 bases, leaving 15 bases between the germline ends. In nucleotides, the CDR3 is TGTGCCAGCAGTTACTCCCAGGGGACATCGGTAAAACTGTTTTTT. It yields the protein CASSYSQGTSVKLFF.

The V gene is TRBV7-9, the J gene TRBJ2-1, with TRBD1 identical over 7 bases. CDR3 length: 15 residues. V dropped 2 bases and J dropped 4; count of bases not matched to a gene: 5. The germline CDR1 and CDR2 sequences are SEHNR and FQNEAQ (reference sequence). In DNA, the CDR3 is TGTGCCAGCAGCTTAAAGGGACAGCCATACAATGAGCAGTTCTTC. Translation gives CASSLKGQPYNEQFF.

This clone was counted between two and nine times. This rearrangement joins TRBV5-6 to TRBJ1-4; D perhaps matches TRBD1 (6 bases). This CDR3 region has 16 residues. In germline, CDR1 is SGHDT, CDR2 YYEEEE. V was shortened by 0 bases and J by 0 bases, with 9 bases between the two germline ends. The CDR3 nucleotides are TGTGCCAGCAGCTTGGGATACAGGGCAACTAATGAAAAACTGTTTTTT. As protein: CASSLGYRATNEKLFF. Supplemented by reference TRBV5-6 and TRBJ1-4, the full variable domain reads DAGVTQSPTHLIKTRGQQVTLRCSPKSGHDTVSWYQQALGQGPQFIFQYYEEEERQRGNFPDRFSGHQFPNYSSELNVNALLLGDSALYLCASSLGYRATNEKLFFGSGTQLSVL.